This T cell receptor beta chain was retrieved from a study of long-term antiretroviral therapy in people with HIV. Investigators performed immunoSEQ version v3.0 at survey level. Produced via immunoSEQ multiplex PCR; TCRdb's table is partial and in-frame only. The sample includes under 30,000 clones, approximately 90% of them seen just once. Trimming stripped 4 bases from V and 0 bases from J, with 15 bases between. The germline V gene has CDR1 SGDLS and CDR2 YYNGEE. The CDR3 has 16 residues. The chain is built from TRBV9 and TRBJ2-3; perhaps D is TRBD1 or TRBD2 (5 bases each). This specimen consisted of unsorted PBMCs, obtained 1.9 years after starting antiretroviral therapy. The TCR originated in a woman aged 25-40 years with HIV. CDR3 residues: CASSQGTGSSTDTQYF. The CDR3 bases are TGTGCCAGCAGCCAAGGGACCGGTAGTAGCACAGATACGCAGTATTTT.